This is a list of T cell receptor beta chains from one sample in a study of T cells in Graves' hyperthyroidism and ophthalmopathy. Using its own MiXCR run on the multiplex PCR reads, TCRdb lists one record per CDR3 protein. The data show approximately 410,000 distinct CDR3 sequences, with approximately 15% seen just once and roughly an eighth held by the top ten. Sequences were obtained from blood. Receptors were obtained from a young man with Graves' ophthalmopathy. Both conserved end residues are part of each CDR3. Fields, in order: V gene, clone size, D gene, J gene, CDR3 protein, CDR3 DNA. D genes are given only for firm matches. Clone size is given for some rows only: seen once, a few or many times, or a class if the clone is expanded.

v_gene: TRBV12-5; abundance: many; d_gene: .; j_gene: TRBJ1-1; CDR3aa: CASGLVSGTMNTEAFF; CDR3nt: TGTGCTAGTGGTTTGGTGTCTGGGACCATGAACACTGAAGCTTTCTTT
v_gene: TRBV27; abundance: many; d_gene: .; j_gene: TRBJ2-7; CDR3aa: CASSLGRGYEQYF; CDR3nt: TGTGCCAGCAGTTTGGGCAGGGGCTACGAGCAGTACTTC
v_gene: TRBV19; abundance: few; d_gene: .; j_gene: TRBJ2-2; CDR3aa: CATLDSNTGELFF; CDR3nt: TGTGCCACCCTGGACAGCAACACCGGGGAGCTGTTTTTT
v_gene: TRBV18; abundance: .; d_gene: .; j_gene: TRBJ1-6; CDR3aa: CASSPKDSYNSPLHF; CDR3nt: TGTGCCAGCTCACCAAAGGACAGCTATAATTCACCCCTCCACTTT
v_gene: TRBV12-3/TRBV12-4; abundance: .; d_gene: TRBD1; j_gene: TRBJ1-1; CDR3aa: CASTSTTGLNGEAFF; CDR3nt: TGTGCCAGCACCTCAACGACAGGGTTGAATGGTGAAGCTTTCTTT
v_gene: TRBV29-1; abundance: many; d_gene: TRBD1; j_gene: TRBJ1-1; CDR3aa: CSVAGQENTEAFF; CDR3nt: TGCAGCGTTGCGGGACAGGAGAACACTGAAGCTTTCTTT
v_gene: TRBV12-3/TRBV12-4; abundance: many; d_gene: .; j_gene: TRBJ1-1; CDR3aa: CASRPALGQKAFF; CDR3nt: TGTGCCAGCAGGCCCGCGTTGGGGCAGAAAGCTTTCTTT
v_gene: TRBV11-2; abundance: few; d_gene: .; j_gene: TRBJ2-2; CDR3aa: CAGLTNTGELFF; CDR3nt: TGTGCCGGACTTACGAACACCGGGGAGCTGTTTTTT
v_gene: TRBV6-1; abundance: many; d_gene: .; j_gene: TRBJ1-1; CDR3aa: CASVIRAEAFF; CDR3nt: TGTGCCAGCGTGATCAGGGCCGAAGCTTTCTTT
v_gene: TRBV7-2; abundance: few; d_gene: .; j_gene: TRBJ2-3; CDR3aa: CASSGVVGDTQYF; CDR3nt: TGTGCCAGCAGCGGGGTGGTTGGGGATACGCAGTATTTT
v_gene: TRBV3-1; abundance: many; d_gene: .; j_gene: TRBJ2-1; CDR3aa: CASSQALYNEQFF; CDR3nt: TGTGCCAGCAGCCAAGCACTCTACAATGAGCAGTTCTTC
v_gene: TRBV3-1; abundance: many; d_gene: .; j_gene: TRBJ2-1; CDR3aa: CASSQTEFVNEQFF; CDR3nt: TGTGCCAGCAGCCAGACAGAGTTCGTCAATGAGCAGTTCTTC
v_gene: TRBV7-9; abundance: .; d_gene: .; j_gene: TRBJ1-2; CDR3aa: CASRYGPEGNYTF; CDR3nt: TGTGCCAGCAGGTACGGGCCGGAGGGAAACTACACCTTC
v_gene: TRBV6-1; abundance: few; d_gene: .; j_gene: TRBJ1-1; CDR3aa: CASSEPLGGGIAEAFF; CDR3nt: TGTGCCAGCAGTGAACCCTTGGGGGGCGGGATTGCTGAAGCTTTCTTT
v_gene: TRBV6-1; abundance: many; d_gene: .; j_gene: TRBJ2-7; CDR3aa: CASSEGTLQQYF; CDR3nt: TGTGCCAGCAGTGAAGGGACTCTCCAGCAGTACTTC
v_gene: TRBV3-1; abundance: many; d_gene: TRBD1; j_gene: TRBJ1-6; CDR3aa: CASSQGTGVRNSPLHF; CDR3nt: TGTGCCAGCAGCCAAGGGACAGGGGTGCGTAATTCACCCCTCCACTTT
v_gene: TRBV12-3/TRBV12-4; abundance: many; d_gene: TRBD1; j_gene: TRBJ2-7; CDR3aa: CASSLIRDRGEQYF; CDR3nt: TGTGCCAGCAGTCTAATACGGGACAGGGGCGAGCAGTACTTC
v_gene: TRBV12-3/TRBV12-4; abundance: few; d_gene: .; j_gene: TRBJ1-2; CDR3aa: CASSLQQGGGYTF; CDR3nt: TGTGCCAGCAGCCTACAACAGGGTGGAGGCTACACCTTC
v_gene: TRBV3-1; abundance: many; d_gene: .; j_gene: TRBJ2-1; CDR3aa: CASSQLPGGPWEQFF; CDR3nt: TGTGCCAGCAGCCAACTACCCGGGGGGCCTTGGGAGCAGTTCTTC
v_gene: TRBV6-1; abundance: many; d_gene: .; j_gene: TRBJ2-1; CDR3aa: CASSEPVLTPNEQFF; CDR3nt: TGTGCCAGCAGTGAACCCGTCCTGACCCCCAATGAGCAGTTCTTC
v_gene: TRBV5-6; abundance: many; d_gene: .; j_gene: TRBJ2-7; CDR3aa: CASSLGVSYEQYF; CDR3nt: TGTGCCAGCAGCTTAGGGGTTTCCTACGAGCAGTACTTC
v_gene: TRBV10-1; abundance: many; d_gene: .; j_gene: TRBJ2-7; CDR3aa: CASSPMGFYEQYF; CDR3nt: TGCGCCAGCAGTCCGATGGGGTTCTACGAGCAGTACTTC
v_gene: TRBV7-2; abundance: .; d_gene: .; j_gene: TRBJ1-5; CDR3aa: CASSLPSSNQPQHF; CDR3nt: TGTGCCAGCAGCTTACCTTCAAGCAATCAGCCCCAGCATTTT
v_gene: TRBV11-1; abundance: many; d_gene: .; j_gene: TRBJ2-7; CDR3aa: CASSLSHYEQYF; CDR3nt: TGTGCCAGCAGCCTCAGCCATTACGAGCAGTACTTC
v_gene: TRBV4-1; abundance: many; d_gene: .; j_gene: TRBJ2-5; CDR3aa: CASSQVSAGAEETQYF; CDR3nt: TGCGCCAGCAGCCAAGTGTCGGCAGGGGCCGAAGAGACCCAGTACTTC
v_gene: TRBV20-1; abundance: many; d_gene: .; j_gene: TRBJ1-6; CDR3aa: CSAPTFGSPLHF; CDR3nt: TGCAGTGCCCCCACGTTCGGTTCACCCCTCCACTTT
v_gene: TRBV12-3/TRBV12-4; abundance: many; d_gene: TRBD1; j_gene: TRBJ1-1; CDR3aa: CASSSQGVGVVEAFF; CDR3nt: TGTGCCAGCAGTTCCCAGGGGGTGGGGGTGGTTGAAGCTTTCTTT
v_gene: TRBV5-1; abundance: many; d_gene: TRBD1; j_gene: TRBJ1-1; CDR3aa: CASSPGQEGAEAFF; CDR3nt: TGCGCCAGCAGCCCGGGACAGGAAGGGGCTGAAGCTTTCTTT
v_gene: TRBV11-2; abundance: many; d_gene: .; j_gene: TRBJ2-7; CDR3aa: CASSLGRNIPTTYEQYF; CDR3nt: TGTGCCAGCAGCCTGGGACGGAACATCCCTACTACTTACGAGCAGTACTTC
v_gene: TRBV20-1; abundance: many; d_gene: TRBD1; j_gene: TRBJ1-5; CDR3aa: CSAKQGYDQPQHF; CDR3nt: TGCAGTGCTAAACAGGGGTATGATCAGCCCCAGCATTTT
v_gene: TRBV7-9; abundance: .; d_gene: TRBD1; j_gene: TRBJ1-1; CDR3aa: CASSSGTGQSGTEAFF; CDR3nt: TGTGCCAGCAGCTCTGGGACAGGGCAGTCTGGAACTGAAGCTTTCTTT
v_gene: TRBV6-1; abundance: many; d_gene: .; j_gene: TRBJ1-2; CDR3aa: CASSSNRDAGSYGYTF; CDR3nt: TGTGCCAGCAGTTCCAACAGGGACGCGGGAAGCTATGGCTACACCTTC
v_gene: TRBV6-1; abundance: once; d_gene: TRBD2; j_gene: TRBJ2-6; CDR3aa: CTSRLLATLSGANVLTF; CDR3nt: TGTACCAGCAGGCTACTAGCGACTCTCTCTGGGGCCAACGTCCTGACTTTC
v_gene: TRBV7-2; abundance: .; d_gene: .; j_gene: TRBJ1-1; CDR3aa: CASSLEIGLRAIGWLYAFF; CDR3nt: TGTGCCAGCAGCTTAGAGATCGGGCTACGGGCGATAGGTTGGTTGTATGCTTTCTTT
v_gene: TRBV19; abundance: few; d_gene: .; j_gene: TRBJ2-7; CDR3aa: CASSISLGAARTYEQYF; CDR3nt: TGTGCCAGTAGTATCTCCCTCGGGGCAGCCCGAACCTACGAGCAGTACTTC
v_gene: TRBV20-1; abundance: many; d_gene: TRBD2; j_gene: TRBJ2-1; CDR3aa: CSAVGTSGFYNEQFF; CDR3nt: TGCAGTGCTGTCGGGACTAGCGGCTTCTACAATGAGCAGTTCTTC
v_gene: TRBV20-1; abundance: many; d_gene: .; j_gene: TRBJ2-1; CDR3aa: CSARLANYNEQFF; CDR3nt: TGCAGTGCTAGACTAGCGAACTACAATGAGCAGTTCTTC
v_gene: TRBV4-1; abundance: few; d_gene: TRBD2; j_gene: TRBJ2-2; CDR3aa: CASSRRTSEITGELFF; CDR3nt: TGCGCCAGCAGTCGACGGACTAGCGAGATCACCGGGGAGCTGTTTTTT
v_gene: TRBV19; abundance: few; d_gene: .; j_gene: TRBJ1-5; CDR3aa: CASSIGRVLSNQPQHF; CDR3nt: TGTGCCAGTAGTATCGGCAGGGTCTTGAGCAATCAGCCCCAGCATTTT
v_gene: TRBV14; abundance: few; d_gene: TRBD1; j_gene: TRBJ1-4; CDR3aa: CASSQKTGVGEKLFF; CDR3nt: TGTGCCAGCAGCCAAAAGACAGGGGTTGGAGAAAAACTGTTTTTT
v_gene: TRBV12-3/TRBV12-4; abundance: many; d_gene: TRBD1; j_gene: TRBJ2-1; CDR3aa: CASSWGTGYNEQFF; CDR3nt: TGTGCCAGCAGTTGGGGGACAGGGTACAATGAGCAGTTCTTC
v_gene: TRBV10-1; abundance: .; d_gene: TRBD1; j_gene: TRBJ1-5; CDR3aa: CAIRSGQGKQSAQHF; CDR3nt: TGCGCCATTCGATCGGGACAGGGGAAGCAATCAGCCCAGCATTTT
v_gene: TRBV11-2; abundance: .; d_gene: TRBD2; j_gene: TRBJ2-3; CDR3aa: CASSGRGENTDTQYF; CDR3nt: TGTGCCAGCAGCGGCCGGGGGGAGAACACAGATACGCAGTATTTT
v_gene: TRBV27; abundance: few; d_gene: .; j_gene: TRBJ2-7; CDR3aa: CASSWDLRSNEQYF; CDR3nt: TGTGCCAGCAGTTGGGACTTACGTTCCAACGAGCAGTACTTC
v_gene: TRBV7-9; abundance: many; d_gene: TRBD1; j_gene: TRBJ1-2; CDR3aa: CASSTGTGSYGYTF; CDR3nt: TGTGCCAGCAGCACCGGGACAGGCTCCTATGGCTACACCTTC
v_gene: TRBV20-1; abundance: many; d_gene: .; j_gene: TRBJ1-1; CDR3aa: CSARATSNTEAFF; CDR3nt: TGCAGTGCTAGGGCCACCTCGAACACTGAAGCTTTCTTT
v_gene: TRBV30; abundance: many; d_gene: .; j_gene: TRBJ1-2; CDR3aa: CAWSVSTVYGYTF; CDR3nt: TGTGCCTGGAGTGTATCGACAGTCTATGGCTACACCTTC
v_gene: TRBV18; abundance: many; d_gene: .; j_gene: TRBJ1-1; CDR3aa: CASSPGGTAFF; CDR3nt: TGTGCCAGCTCACCGGGAGGGACAGCTTTCTTT
v_gene: TRBV5-1; abundance: few; d_gene: .; j_gene: TRBJ1-2; CDR3aa: CASSLNPTYGYTF; CDR3nt: TGCGCCAGCAGCTTGAACCCTACCTATGGCTACACCTTC
v_gene: TRBV2; abundance: many; d_gene: .; j_gene: TRBJ2-5; CDR3aa: CASRKDGKGTQYF; CDR3nt: TGTGCCAGCAGGAAAGACGGGAAAGGGACCCAGTACTTC
v_gene: TRBV9; abundance: .; d_gene: .; j_gene: TRBJ2-3; CDR3aa: CASSSWEADTQYF; CDR3nt: TGTGCCAGCAGCTCCTGGGAAGCAGATACGCAGTATTTT
v_gene: TRBV6-1; abundance: many; d_gene: TRBD2; j_gene: TRBJ2-7; CDR3aa: CASRTGGVAGGYEQYF; CDR3nt: TGTGCCAGCAGGACTGGGGGCGTAGCGGGAGGTTACGAGCAGTACTTC
v_gene: TRBV29-1; abundance: many; d_gene: TRBD1; j_gene: TRBJ2-1; CDR3aa: CSVDPQGQGAYEQFF; CDR3nt: TGCAGCGTTGACCCCCAGGGACAGGGGGCATATGAGCAGTTCTTC
v_gene: TRBV2; abundance: many; d_gene: TRBD1; j_gene: TRBJ2-7; CDR3aa: CARSGGVWYEQYF; CDR3nt: TGTGCCAGATCAGGGGGCGTCTGGTACGAGCAGTACTTC
v_gene: TRBV7-9; abundance: .; d_gene: .; j_gene: TRBJ2-1; CDR3aa: CATSRVERDTTNEQFF; CDR3nt: TGTGCCACCAGCAGGGTGGAGCGAGATACAACCAATGAGCAGTTCTTC
v_gene: TRBV2; abundance: .; d_gene: .; j_gene: TRBJ2-2; CDR3aa: CASSDQGSTNTGELFF; CDR3nt: TGTGCCAGCAGTGATCAGGGGTCCACGAACACCGGGGAGCTGTTTTTT
v_gene: TRBV27; abundance: many; d_gene: .; j_gene: TRBJ1-1; CDR3aa: CASSFTYHRDTEAFF; CDR3nt: TGTGCCAGCAGTTTCACTTACCACAGGGACACTGAAGCTTTCTTT
v_gene: TRBV15; abundance: .; d_gene: .; j_gene: TRBJ1-2; CDR3aa: CATSRDRNRDLIYGYTF; CDR3nt: TGTGCCACCAGCAGAGATAGGAACAGGGACCTTATTTATGGCTACACCTTC
v_gene: TRBV5-1; abundance: many; d_gene: TRBD2; j_gene: TRBJ2-5; CDR3aa: CASSTIPGGSYQETQYF; CDR3nt: TGCGCCAGCAGCACCATTCCGGGAGGATCGTACCAAGAGACCCAGTACTTC